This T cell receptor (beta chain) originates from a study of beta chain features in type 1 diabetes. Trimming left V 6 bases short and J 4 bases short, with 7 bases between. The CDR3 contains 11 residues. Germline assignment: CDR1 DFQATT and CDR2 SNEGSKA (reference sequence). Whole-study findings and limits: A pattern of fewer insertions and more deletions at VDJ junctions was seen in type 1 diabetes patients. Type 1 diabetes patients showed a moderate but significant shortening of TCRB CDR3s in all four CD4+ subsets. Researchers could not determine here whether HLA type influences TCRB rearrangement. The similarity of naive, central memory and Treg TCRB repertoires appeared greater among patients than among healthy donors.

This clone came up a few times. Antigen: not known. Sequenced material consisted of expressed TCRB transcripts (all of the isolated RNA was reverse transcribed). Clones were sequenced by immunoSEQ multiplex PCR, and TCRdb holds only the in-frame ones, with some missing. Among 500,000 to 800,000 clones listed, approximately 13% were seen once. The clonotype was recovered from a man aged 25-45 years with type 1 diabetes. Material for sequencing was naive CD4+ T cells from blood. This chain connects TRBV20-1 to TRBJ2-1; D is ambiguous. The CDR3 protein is CSAARYNEQFF. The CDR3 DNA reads TGCAGTGCAGCAAGGTACAATGAGCAGTTCTTC.